A selection of T cell receptor beta chains follows, all from one sample in a study of shared clonotypes between healthy human individuals. Only in-frame clones appear in the TCRdb table, and some are missing; sequencing was by immunoSEQ multiplex PCR. The table includes roughly 490,000 clones, about 79% detected once. Specimen: PBMCs. The receptor source for this set is a middle-aged woman in good health. Some clones in this sample may be carry-over from other donors' samples. CDR3s leave out the opening cysteine and the closing phenylalanine or tryptophan. Each record gives: clone size, V gene, J gene, CDR3 protein. Size is omitted from some rows. Given values are once, few, many or a class for expanded clones.

.	TRBV28	TRBJ2-1	ASSLRRGWSEQF
few	TRBV7-9	TRBJ1-1	ASSLQRDTEAF
.	TRBV7-9	TRBJ2-7	ASSLGQGNEQY
.	TRBV6-6	TRBJ1-2	ASSPTGASYGYT
.	TRBV2	TRBJ2-2	ASNSWGENTGELF
.	TRBV5-1	TRBJ2-3	ASSSSGSTDTQY
few	TRBV2	TRBJ2-3	ASRTTDTQY
.	TRBV29-1	TRBJ1-1	SVQDRSTEAF
.	TRBV27	TRBJ2-2	ASRSTGELF
.	TRBV5-1	TRBJ2-1	ASSLGQGEQF
.	TRBV10-3	TRBJ1-1	AISGEGLGEAF
once	TRBV7-2	TRBJ2-3	ASSLATSGTGGDTQY
few	TRBV6-6	TRBJ1-1	ASSYDGNTEAF
.	TRBV7-3	TRBJ1-2	ASSSRTEGDT
.	TRBV30	TRBJ1-4	ARAGTNEKLF
.	TRBV7-2	TRBJ2-1	ASSLGAGNYNEQF
.	TRBV27	TRBJ2-7	ASSTGYEQY
.	TRBV7-8	TRBJ1-4	ASSLARFGVTNEKLF
.	TRBV6-1	TRBJ2-7	ASTPPSGSLYEQY
.	TRBV15	TRBJ2-6	ATSSGSLGNSGANVLT
.	TRBV6-5	TRBJ1-3	ASSSGAPSGNTIY
.	TRBV2	TRBJ2-1	AILRLAGRTYNEQF
few	TRBV5-1	TRBJ2-3	ASSFFASGNTDTQY
once	TRBV7-2	TRBJ2-1	ASSLVTDGYNEQF
.	TRBV5-1	TRBJ1-1	ASSRDSSPEAF
.	TRBV7-9	TRBJ2-6	ASSRTAGANVLT
.	TRBV7-8	TRBJ2-1	ASARPASGSYEQF
.	TRBV20-1	TRBJ1-1	SVELEAF
.	TRBV14	TRBJ2-3	ASSRDSSTDTQY
.	TRBV6-1	TRBJ2-7	ASSEQASGPYEQY
.	TRBV18	TRBJ2-3	ASSLSGDASTDTQY
.	TRBV9	TRBJ2-3	ASSASGRAGTDTQY
.	TRBV7-9	TRBJ2-3	ASSFNPSGGTDTQY
few	TRBV7-8	TRBJ1-5	ASSLQGLNQPQH
.	TRBV5-1	TRBJ1-1	ASSSSSVNTEAF
.	TRBV29-1	TRBJ2-7	SVESTLTYEQY
.	TRBV7-7	TRBJ2-5	ASSPRLSLGPQY
.	TRBV5-1	TRBJ2-7	ASSTGRLMDEQY
.	TRBV10-2	TRBJ2-1	ASMSREGIISYNEQF
.	TRBV2	TRBJ1-1	ASDGPGEGATEAF
.	TRBV27	TRBJ2-1	ASSFPASGRANEQF
.	TRBV10-3	TRBJ1-5	AISEGEYSNQPQH
.	TRBV7-3	TRBJ2-3	ASSLSGYTDTQY
.	TRBV28	TRBJ2-3	ASRDPGGLGTDTQY
.	TRBV18	TRBJ1-5	ASSPYANGQGV
.	TRBV11-1	TRBJ1-2	ASSLVGAGGGYT
.	TRBV7-8	TRBJ1-5	ASSARINQPQH
few	TRBV15	TRBJ2-1	ATSRDLGPNEQF
.	TRBV15	TRBJ2-1	ATSRVPDSREQF
.	TRBV12-1	TRBJ2-2	ASSPTHRASCTGELF